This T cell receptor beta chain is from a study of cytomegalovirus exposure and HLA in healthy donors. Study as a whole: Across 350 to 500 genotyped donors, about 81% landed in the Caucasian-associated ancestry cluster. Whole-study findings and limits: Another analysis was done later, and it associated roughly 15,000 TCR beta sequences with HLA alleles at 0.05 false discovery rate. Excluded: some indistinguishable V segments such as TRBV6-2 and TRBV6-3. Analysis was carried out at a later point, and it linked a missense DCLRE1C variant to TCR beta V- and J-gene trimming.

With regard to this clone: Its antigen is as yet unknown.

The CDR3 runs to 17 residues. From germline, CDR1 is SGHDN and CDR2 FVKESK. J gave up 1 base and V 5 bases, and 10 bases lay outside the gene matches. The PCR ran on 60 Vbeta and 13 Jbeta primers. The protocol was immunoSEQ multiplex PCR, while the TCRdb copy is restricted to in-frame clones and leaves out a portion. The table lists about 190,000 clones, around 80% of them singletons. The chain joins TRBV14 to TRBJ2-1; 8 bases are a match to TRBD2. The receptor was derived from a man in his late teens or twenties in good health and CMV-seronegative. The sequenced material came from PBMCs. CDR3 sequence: CASSSRAAGGSYNEQFF. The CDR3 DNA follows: TGTGCCAGCAGCTCGAGGGCGGCGGGAGGATCCTACAATGAGCAGTTCTTC.